This TCR beta chain was obtained from a study of metastatic and nonmetastatic thyroid tumors. Across the study: Repertoire comparisons spanned blood and tumor or nodule tissue from malignant and benign thyroid patients.

The study, taken as a whole, reports: Significantly higher TCR beta diversity was reportedly seen in malignant thyroid tumors than benign nodules, in blood and tumor.

Germline values: CDR1 MNHEY, CDR2 SVGEGT. The CDR3 is 15 amino acids. Original methodology: Clinicopathological groups of papillary thyroid cancer showed CDR3 differences that were used to build a distant-metastasis classifier. TCRdb re-analyzed the PCR reads using MiXCR. The V and J calls were not made by the authors but by TCRdb's processing. This table has 15,000 to 19,000 clones, 3.5% to 4.5% appearing once. Concerning this clone itself: Antigen unknown. A read error may be the cause here, since a much bigger clone is one base away.

Until they underwent thyroid surgery, no patient had received any treatment. The receptor comes from a female donor with papillary thyroid cancer or a benign thyroid nodule (not recorded which). Some clones in this sample may be carry-over from other donors' samples. The chain carries TRBV6-2 or TRBV6-3 and TRBJ2-2; D not resolved. The specimen sequenced was tumor tissue. CDR3 amino acids: CASSLKARNTGELFF. In nucleotides, the CDR3 is TGTGCCAGCTCCCTTAAAGCGCGGAACACCGGTGAGCTGTTTTTT.